Shown below are 9 T cell receptor beta chains from a single sample sequenced in a study of T-cell memory formation after mild COVID-19. From the 5' RACE reads, TCRdb called clonotypes with MiXCR, one entry per CDR3 protein. There are approximately 560,000 distinct CDR3 sequences in the sample; 15% to 20% occur only once, and about 8.1% lies in the top ten. The sequencing input was PBMCs or a T cell subset sorted from them (not recorded which). These receptors all come from an adult woman who had mild COVID-19 (a few samples of this study predate the infection). Cell type and time point are not known.

This clonotype was seen more than once but under ten times. The chain links TRBV3-1 to TRBJ2-1, with TRBD1 as a possible D gene (6 bases). The CDR3 runs to 14 residues. Trimming removed 0 bases from V and 8 bases from J, with 11 bases in between. Germline V lookup: CDR1 LGHDT, CDR2 YNNKEL (reference sequence). CDR3 nucleotides: TGTGCCAGCAGCCAAGATTTCAGGGGCGATGAGCAGTTCTTC. This sequence encodes CASSQDFRGDEQFF.

The chain carries TRBV27 and TRBJ2-1; D may be TRBD1 or TRBD2 (5 bases each). This CDR3 contains 14 residues. Trimming removed 4 bases from V and 6 bases from J, with 13 bases in between. CDR1 MNHEY and CDR2 SMNVEV come from the germline V gene (reference sequence). CDR3 in amino acids: CASSWDGRTNEQFF. The CDR3 DNA follows: TGTGCCAGCAGTTGGGACGGCCGAACCAATGAGCAGTTCTTC.

This rearrangement joins TRBV12-3 or TRBV12-4 to TRBJ1-1; D gene ambiguous. CDR3 length: 13 residues. The ends were cut back, 7 bases at V and 1 base at J, with 10 bases in the middle. CDR3 coding DNA: TGTGCCAGCAAAAGGCAGGCGAACACTGAAGCTTTCTTT. It specifies CASKRQANTEAFF.

This clonotype occurred a few times. The rearrangement links TRBV6-2 or TRBV6-3 to TRBJ2-7, with D perhaps TRBD1 (5 bases). The CDR3 loop spans 14 amino acids. The germline V and J ends were trimmed by 6 bases and 2 bases, with 14 bases remaining between them. Germline V gene data show CDR1 as MNHEY and CDR2 as SVGEGT. CDR3 sequence: CASRGGDSPYEQYF. The CDR3 DNA reads as TGTGCCAGCAGGGGCGGAGACAGCCCCTACGAGCAGTACTTC.

This clonotype was counted a few times. The chain employs TRBV7-2 and TRBJ1-4, with a tentative D call TRBD1 (5 bases). Germline CDR1 reads SGHTA; CDR2 reads FQGNSA. The CDR3 contains 14 residues. V lost 5 bases and J lost 8, with 15 bases in between. The CDR3 protein is CASSPRWGGEKLFF. The CDR3 coding sequence is TGTGCCAGCAGCCCGCGCTGGGGCGGGGAAAAACTGTTTTTT.

The chain recombines TRBV27 with TRBJ2-1; the D gene is possibly TRBD1 (8 bases). V was cut by 7 bases and J by 0 bases, with 19 bases left in between. The CDR3 contains 17 residues. Germline-derived CDR1 and CDR2 are MNHEY and SMNVEV (reference sequence). The CDR3 DNA reads as TGTGCCAGCACCTTGTACAGGGGGGGAAGCTCCTACAATGAGCAGTTCTTC. Its translation: CASTLYRGGSSYNEQFF.

The chain couples TRBV2 to TRBJ1-6; tentative D call: TRBD1 (5 bases). In germline, CDR1 is SNHLY, CDR2 FYNNEI. There are 18 residues in the CDR3. V was pared by 4 bases and J by 6 bases, with 22 bases between. CDR3 bases: TGTGCCAGCAGTGTAGGTCGATCTTCGGGACCATTTAATTCACCCCTCCACTTT. Its translation is CASSVGRSSGPFNSPLHF.

The CDR3 spells CASFQQGGAEAFF. The CDR3 region has the DNA TGTGCCAGCTTCCAACAGGGGGGCGCTGAAGCTTTCTTT. The chain is built from TRBV27 and TRBJ1-1; 8 bases are shared with TRBD1. With V trimmed by 8 bases and J by 6 bases, 8 bases remained unmatched. The germline gives CDR1 MNHEY, CDR2 SMNVEV (reference sequence). The CDR3 contains 13 residues.

The chain links TRBV11-2 to TRBJ2-5; no firm D call. CDR3 length: 14 amino acids. The ends were cut back, 5 bases at V and 0 bases at J, with 10 bases in the middle. CDR1 and CDR2 (germline): SGHAT, FQNNGV. CDR3 sequence (DNA): TGTGCCAGCAGCCCCGGCGTCTACCAAGAGACCCAGTACTTC. Translation gives CASSPGVYQETQYF.